This TCR beta chain came from a study of T-cell memory formation after mild COVID-19. Study-level information: Largely donor-specific sequence clusters came from a couple of donors.

This clonotype was counted a few times. Its target is not known. This CDR3 has 17 residues. Germline loops: CDR1 SGHRS, CDR2 YFSETQ. The V and J ends lost 4 bases and 0 bases, in that order; junction bases with no gene match: 4. Findings and caveats of the study: Later expanders leaned CD4+, whereas day 15 to 85 contracting clones were balanced CD4/CD8.

MiXCR was run by TCRdb on the 5' RACE reads, yielding one entry per CDR3 protein. The sample has about 430,000 distinct CDR3 sequences, roughly 24% seen once. The sample taken for sequencing was PBMCs or a T cell subset sorted from them (not recorded which). This clonotype originated in an adult woman who had mild COVID-19 (a few samples of this study predate the infection). Cell type and time point are not known. The chain recombines TRBV5-1 with TRBJ2-1, with 13 bases matching TRBD2. This CDR3 is CASSGGLAGFSYNEQFF. The CDR3 nucleotides are TGCGCCAGCAGCGGGGGACTAGCGGGATTCTCCTACAATGAGCAGTTCTTC.